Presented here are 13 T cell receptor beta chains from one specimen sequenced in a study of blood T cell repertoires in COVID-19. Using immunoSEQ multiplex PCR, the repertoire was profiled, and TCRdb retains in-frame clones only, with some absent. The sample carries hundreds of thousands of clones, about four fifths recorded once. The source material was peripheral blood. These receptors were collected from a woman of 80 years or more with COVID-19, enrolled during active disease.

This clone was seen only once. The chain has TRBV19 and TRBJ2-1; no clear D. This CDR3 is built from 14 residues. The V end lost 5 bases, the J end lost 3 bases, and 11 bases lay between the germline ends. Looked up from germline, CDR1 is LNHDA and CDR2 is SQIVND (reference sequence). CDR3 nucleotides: TGTGCCAGTAGTCCCTCAGGCCTCTACAATGAGCAGTTCTTC. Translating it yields CASSPSGLYNEQFF.

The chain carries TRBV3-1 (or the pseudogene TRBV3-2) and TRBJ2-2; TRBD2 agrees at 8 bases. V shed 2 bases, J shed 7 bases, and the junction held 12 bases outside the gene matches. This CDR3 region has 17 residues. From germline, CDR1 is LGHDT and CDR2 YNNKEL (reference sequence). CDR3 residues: CASSQRGSGGAIGELFF. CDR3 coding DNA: TGTGCCAGCAGCCAAAGGGGATCCGGGGGGGCGATCGGGGAGCTGTTTTTT.

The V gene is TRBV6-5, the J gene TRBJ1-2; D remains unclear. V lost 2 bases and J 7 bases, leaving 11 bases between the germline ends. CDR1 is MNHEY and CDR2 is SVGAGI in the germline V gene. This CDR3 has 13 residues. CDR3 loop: CASSYGRRGGYTF. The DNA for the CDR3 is TGTGCCAGCAGTTACGGCAGAAGAGGTGGCTACACCTTC.

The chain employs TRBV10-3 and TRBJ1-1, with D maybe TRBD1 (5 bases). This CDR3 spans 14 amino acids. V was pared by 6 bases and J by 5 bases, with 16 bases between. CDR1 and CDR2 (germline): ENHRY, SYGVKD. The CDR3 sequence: CAISQSGAGTEAFF. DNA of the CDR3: TGTGCCATCAGCCAAAGCGGGGCGGGTACTGAAGCTTTCTTT.

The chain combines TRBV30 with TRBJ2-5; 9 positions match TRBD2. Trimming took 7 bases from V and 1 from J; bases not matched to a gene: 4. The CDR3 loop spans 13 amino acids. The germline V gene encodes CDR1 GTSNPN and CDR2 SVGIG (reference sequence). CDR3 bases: TGTGCCTCCGAAGCGGGAGGCCAAGAGACCCAGTACTTC. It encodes CASEAGGQETQYF.

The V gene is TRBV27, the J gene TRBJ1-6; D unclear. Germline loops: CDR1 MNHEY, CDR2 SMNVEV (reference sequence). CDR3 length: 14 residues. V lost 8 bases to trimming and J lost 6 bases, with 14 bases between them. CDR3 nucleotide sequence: TGTGCCAGCTCACGGGATTCGGGTAATTCACCCCTCCACTTT. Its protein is CASSRDSGNSPLHF.

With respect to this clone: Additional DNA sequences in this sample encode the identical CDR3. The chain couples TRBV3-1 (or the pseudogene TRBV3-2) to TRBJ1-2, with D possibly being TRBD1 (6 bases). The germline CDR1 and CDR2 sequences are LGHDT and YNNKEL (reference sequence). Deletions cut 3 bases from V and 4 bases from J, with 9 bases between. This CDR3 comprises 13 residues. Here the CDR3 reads CASSQTGTYGYTF. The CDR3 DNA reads TGTGCCAGCAGCCAGACAGGTACCTATGGCTACACCTTC.

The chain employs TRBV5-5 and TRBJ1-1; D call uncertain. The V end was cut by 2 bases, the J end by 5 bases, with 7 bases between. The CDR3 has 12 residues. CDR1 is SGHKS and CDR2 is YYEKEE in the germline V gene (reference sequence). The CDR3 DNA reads TGTGCCAGCAGCTTAACGGGTACTGAAGCTTTCTTT. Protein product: CASSLTGTEAFF.

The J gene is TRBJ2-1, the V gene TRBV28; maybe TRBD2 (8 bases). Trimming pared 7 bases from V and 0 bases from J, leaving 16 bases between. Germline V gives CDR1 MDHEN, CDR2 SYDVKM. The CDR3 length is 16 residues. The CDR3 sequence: CASKGQTSDSYNEQFF. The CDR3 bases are TGTGCCAGCAAGGGACAGACTAGCGACTCCTACAATGAGCAGTTCTTC.

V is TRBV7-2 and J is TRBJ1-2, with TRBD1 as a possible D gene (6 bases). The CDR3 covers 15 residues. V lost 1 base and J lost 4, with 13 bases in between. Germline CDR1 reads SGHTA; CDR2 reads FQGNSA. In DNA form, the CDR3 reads TGTGCCAGCAGCTTAGAACAGGGAGAATTCTATGGCTACACCTTC. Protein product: CASSLEQGEFYGYTF.

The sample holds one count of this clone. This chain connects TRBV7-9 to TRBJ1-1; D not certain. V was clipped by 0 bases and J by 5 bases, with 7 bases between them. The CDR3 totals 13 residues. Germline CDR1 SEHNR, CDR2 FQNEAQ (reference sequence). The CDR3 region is CASSLASGTEAFF. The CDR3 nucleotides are TGTGCCAGCAGCTTAGCGAGCGGGACTGAAGCTTTCTTT.

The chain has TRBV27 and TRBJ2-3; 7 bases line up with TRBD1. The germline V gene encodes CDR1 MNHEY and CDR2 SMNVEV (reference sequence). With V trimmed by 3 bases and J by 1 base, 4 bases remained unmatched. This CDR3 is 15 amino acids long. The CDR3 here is CASSFSTGGTDTQYF. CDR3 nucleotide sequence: TGTGCCAGCAGTTTTTCTACAGGGGGCACAGATACGCAGTATTTT.

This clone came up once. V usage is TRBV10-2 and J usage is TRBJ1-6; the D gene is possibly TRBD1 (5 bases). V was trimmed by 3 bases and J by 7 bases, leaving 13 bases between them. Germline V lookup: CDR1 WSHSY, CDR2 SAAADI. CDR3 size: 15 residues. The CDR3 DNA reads TGCGCCAGCAGTGAACAGGTGTTAGGGAATTCACCCCTCCACTTT. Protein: CASSEQVLGNSPLHF.